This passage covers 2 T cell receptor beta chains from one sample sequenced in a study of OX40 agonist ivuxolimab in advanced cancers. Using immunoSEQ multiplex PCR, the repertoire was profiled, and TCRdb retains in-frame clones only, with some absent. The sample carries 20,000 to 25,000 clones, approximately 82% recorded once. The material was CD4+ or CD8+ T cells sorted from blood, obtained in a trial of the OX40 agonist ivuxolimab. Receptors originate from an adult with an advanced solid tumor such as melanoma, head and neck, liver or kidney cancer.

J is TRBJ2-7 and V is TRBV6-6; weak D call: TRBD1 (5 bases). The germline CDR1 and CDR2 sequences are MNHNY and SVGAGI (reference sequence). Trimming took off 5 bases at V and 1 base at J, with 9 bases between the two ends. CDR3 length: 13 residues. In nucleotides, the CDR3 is TGTGCCAGCAGTCAGGGTGGGTCCTACGAGCAGTACTTC. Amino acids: CASSQGGSYEQYF.

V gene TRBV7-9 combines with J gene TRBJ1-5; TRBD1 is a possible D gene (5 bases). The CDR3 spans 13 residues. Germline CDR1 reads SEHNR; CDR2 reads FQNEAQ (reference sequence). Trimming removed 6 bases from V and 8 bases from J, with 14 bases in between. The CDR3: CASRFGTQEPQHF. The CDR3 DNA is TGTGCCAGCAGATTCGGGACTCAGGAGCCCCAGCATTTT.